A selection of T cell receptor beta chains follows, all from one sample in a study of T cell responses to AZD1222 COVID-19 vaccine. Assay used: immunoSEQ multiplex PCR; TCRdb lists only in-frame clones, some missing. Altogether 150,000 to 200,000 clones are present, approximately 92% being singletons, with the ten largest covering over 1%. The sample here was peripheral blood, taken on day 0 of AZD1222 vaccination. These receptors all come from an adult in good health. The CDR3 runs from the conserved cysteine through the conserved F or W. D genes are given only for firm matches. Only part of the rows carry a size: once, few, many, or a class if the clone is expanded.

V gene,clone size,D gene,J gene,CDR3 protein,CDR3 DNA
TRBV19,.,TRBD1,TRBJ2-2,CATQQGALTGELFF,TGTGCCACACAACAGGGGGCGTTGACCGGGGAGCTGTTTTTT
TRBV7-9,once,.,TRBJ2-4,CASSLTKNIQYF,TGTGCCAGCAGCTTAACGAAAAACATTCAGTACTTC
TRBV4-2,few,.,TRBJ1-5,CASSQSSGNSNQPQHF,TGTGCCAGCAGCCAATCTTCAGGGAATAGCAATCAGCCCCAGCATTTT
TRBV5-1,few,.,TRBJ2-7,CASSLRPQGTHEQYF,TGCGCCAGCAGCCTACGTCCCCAGGGAACCCACGAGCAGTACTTC
TRBV15,.,.,TRBJ2-1,CATSGVGGSYNEQFF,TGTGCCACCAGCGGGGTTGGGGGCTCCTACAATGAGCAGTTCTTC
TRBV5-5,.,TRBD1,TRBJ1-2,CASSPTGAPSYGYTF,TGTGCCAGCAGCCCCACAGGGGCTCCTTCCTATGGCTACACCTTC
TRBV27,.,.,TRBJ2-1,CASSRGGLTYNEQFF,TGTGCCAGCAGTAGGGGGGGCCTTACCTACAATGAGCAGTTCTTC
TRBV4-1,.,TRBD1,TRBJ1-5,CASSRIQGGNSNQPQHF,TGCGCCAGCAGCCGAATACAGGGGGGGAATAGCAATCAGCCCCAGCATTTT
TRBV27,.,.,TRBJ2-3,CASSLSILGATDTQYF,TGTGCCAGCAGTTTATCGATCCTGGGGGCCACAGATACGCAGTATTTT
TRBV30,.,TRBD1,TRBJ1-4,CAWRDTGGGGKLFF,TGTGCCTGGAGGGATACAGGGGGCGGTGGAAAACTGTTTTTT
TRBV7-9,.,.,TRBJ2-7,CASSSPGAVEQYF,TGTGCCAGCAGCTCCCCAGGGGCTGTCGAGCAGTACTTC
TRBV28,.,.,TRBJ2-1,CASSPPRDRPRNNEQFF,TGTGCCAGCAGTCCTCCCCGGGACCGTCCTCGGAACAATGAGCAGTTCTTC
TRBV3-1/TRBV3-2,.,.,TRBJ2-1,CATQGEDRANEQFF,TGTGCCACCCAGGGGGAGGACAGAGCAAATGAGCAGTTCTTC
TRBV13,.,.,TRBJ1-1,CASSLGTEAFF,TGTGCCAGCAGCTTGGGTACTGAAGCTTTCTTT
TRBV6-5,.,TRBD1,TRBJ2-7,CASRRDRTYEQYF,TGTGCCAGCAGACGGGACAGAACCTACGAGCAGTACTTC
TRBV7-2,.,.,TRBJ1-4,CASSPGVANEKLFF,TGTGCCAGCAGCCCAGGGGTGGCTAATGAAAAACTGTTTTTT
TRBV21-1,.,.,TRBJ2-7,CASSRGKAWEQYF,TGTGCCAGCAGCCGCGGGAAGGCTTGGGAGCAGTACTTC
TRBV6-5,.,TRBD1,TRBJ1-2,CASSYRGQGGGYTF,TGTGCCAGCAGTTACCGAGGACAGGGCGGTGGCTACACCTTC
TRBV6-5,.,.,TRBJ1-4,CASTPGWAGGKLFF,TGTGCCAGCACCCCGGGATGGGCGGGTGGAAAACTGTTTTTT
TRBV5-8,few,TRBD1,TRBJ2-5,CASRLTGVETQYF,TGTGCCAGCAGACTGACAGGGGTAGAGACCCAGTACTTC